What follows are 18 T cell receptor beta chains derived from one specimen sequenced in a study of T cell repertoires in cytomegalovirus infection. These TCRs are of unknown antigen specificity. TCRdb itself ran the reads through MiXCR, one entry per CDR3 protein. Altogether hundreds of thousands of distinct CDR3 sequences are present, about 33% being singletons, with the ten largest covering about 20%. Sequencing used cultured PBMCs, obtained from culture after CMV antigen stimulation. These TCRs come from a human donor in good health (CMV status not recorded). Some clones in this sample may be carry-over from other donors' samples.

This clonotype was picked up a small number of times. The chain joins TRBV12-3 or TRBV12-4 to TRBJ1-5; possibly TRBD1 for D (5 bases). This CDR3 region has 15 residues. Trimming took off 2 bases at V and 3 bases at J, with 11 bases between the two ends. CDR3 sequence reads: CASSLSPGNNQPQHF. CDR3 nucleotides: TGTGCCAGCAGTTTAAGCCCAGGGAACAATCAGCCCCAGCATTTT.

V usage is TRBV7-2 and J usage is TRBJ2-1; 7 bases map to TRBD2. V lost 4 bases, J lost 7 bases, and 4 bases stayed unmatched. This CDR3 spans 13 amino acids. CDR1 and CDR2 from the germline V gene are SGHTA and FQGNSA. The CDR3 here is CASSSWTRNEQFF. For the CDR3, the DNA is TGTGCCAGCAGCTCCTGGACTAGGAATGAGCAGTTCTTC.

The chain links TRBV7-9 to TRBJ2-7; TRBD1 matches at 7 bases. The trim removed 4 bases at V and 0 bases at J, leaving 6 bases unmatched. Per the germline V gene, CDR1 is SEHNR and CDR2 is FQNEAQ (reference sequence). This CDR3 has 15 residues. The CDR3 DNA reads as TGTGCCAGCAGCTCCGGGACAGCGGCCTCCTACGAGCAGTACTTC. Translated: CASSSGTAASYEQYF.

In nucleotides, the CDR3 is TGCAGTGCTGAGGAGTGGGGGACCCGCACAGATACGCAGTATTTT. Translated, it gives CSAEEWGTRTDTQYF. This chain joins TRBV20-1 and TRBJ2-3, with D possibly called TRBD1 or TRBD2 (5 bases each). From germline, CDR1 is DFQATT and CDR2 SNEGSKA (reference sequence). CDR3 size: 15 residues. The ends were cut back, 5 bases at V and 1 base at J, with 16 bases in the middle.

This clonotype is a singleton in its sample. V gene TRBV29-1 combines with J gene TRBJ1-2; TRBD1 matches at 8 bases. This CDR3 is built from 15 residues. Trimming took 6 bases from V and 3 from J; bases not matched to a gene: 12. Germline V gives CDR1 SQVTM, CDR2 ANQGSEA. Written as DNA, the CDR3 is TGCAGCGTGCCTCACCAGGGGGCGAGATACTATGGCTACACCTTC. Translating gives CSVPHQGARYYGYTF.

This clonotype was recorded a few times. CDR3 sequence reads: CSARDPRPLWGKLFF. The CDR3 DNA reads TGCAGTGCTAGAGATCCCCGACCGCTTTGGGGAAAACTGTTTTTT. The chain combines TRBV20-1 with TRBJ1-4; D unclear. V was cut by 0 bases and J by 10 bases, with 18 bases left in between. Germline lookup yields CDR1 DFQATT and CDR2 SNEGSKA (reference sequence). This CDR3 is 15 amino acids long.

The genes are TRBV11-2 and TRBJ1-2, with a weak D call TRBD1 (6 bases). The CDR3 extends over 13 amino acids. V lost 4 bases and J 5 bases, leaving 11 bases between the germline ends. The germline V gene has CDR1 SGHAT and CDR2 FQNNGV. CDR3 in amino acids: CASSSGTLYGYTF. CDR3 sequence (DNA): TGTGCCAGCAGCTCCGGGACACTTTATGGCTACACCTTC.

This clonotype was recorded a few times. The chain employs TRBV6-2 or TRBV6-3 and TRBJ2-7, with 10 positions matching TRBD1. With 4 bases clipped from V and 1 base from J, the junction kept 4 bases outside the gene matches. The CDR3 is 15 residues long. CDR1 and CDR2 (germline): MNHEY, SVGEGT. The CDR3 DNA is TGTGCCAGCAGTTGGGGACAGGGGAAGTCCTACGAGCAGTACTTC. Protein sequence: CASSWGQGKSYEQYF.

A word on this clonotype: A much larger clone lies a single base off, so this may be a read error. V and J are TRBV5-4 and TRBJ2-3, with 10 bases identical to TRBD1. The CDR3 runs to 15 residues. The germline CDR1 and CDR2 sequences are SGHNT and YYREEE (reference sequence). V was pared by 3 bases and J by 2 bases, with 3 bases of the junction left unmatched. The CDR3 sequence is CASSWGQGTTDTQYF. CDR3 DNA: TGTGCCAGCAGCTGGGGACAGGGGACCACAGATACGCAGTATTTT. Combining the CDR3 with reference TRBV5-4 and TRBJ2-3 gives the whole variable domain ETGVTQSPTHLIKTRGQQVTLRCSSQSGHNTVSWYQQALGQGPQFIFQYYREEENGRGNFPPRFSGLQFPNYSSELNVNALELDDSALYLCASSWGQGTTDTQYFGPGTRLTVL.

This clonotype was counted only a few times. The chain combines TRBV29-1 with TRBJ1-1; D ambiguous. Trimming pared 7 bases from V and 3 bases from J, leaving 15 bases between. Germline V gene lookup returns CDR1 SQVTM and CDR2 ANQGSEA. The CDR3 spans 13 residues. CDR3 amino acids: CSGTRNRDTEAFF. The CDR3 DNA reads TGCAGCGGAACACGAAACCGGGACACTGAAGCTTTCTTT. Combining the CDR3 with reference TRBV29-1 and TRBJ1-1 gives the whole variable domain SAVISQKPSRDICQRGTSLTIQCQVDSQVTMMFWYRQQPGQSLTLIATANQGSEATYESGFVIDKFPISRPNLTFSTLTVSNMSPEDSSIYLCSGTRNRDTEAFFGQGTRLTVV.

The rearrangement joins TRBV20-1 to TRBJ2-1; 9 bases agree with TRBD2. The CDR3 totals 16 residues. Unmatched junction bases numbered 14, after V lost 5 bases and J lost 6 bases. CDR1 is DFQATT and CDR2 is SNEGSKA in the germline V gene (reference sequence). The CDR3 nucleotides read TGCAGTGCTTTCACCTTAGGGGCGGGAGGGCGCAATGAGCAGTTCTTC. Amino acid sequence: CSAFTLGAGGRNEQFF.

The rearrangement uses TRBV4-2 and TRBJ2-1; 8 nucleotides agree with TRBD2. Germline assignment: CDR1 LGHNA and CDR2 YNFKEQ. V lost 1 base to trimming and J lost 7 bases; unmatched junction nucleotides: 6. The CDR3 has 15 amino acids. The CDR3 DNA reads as TGTGCCAGCAGCCAAGCCACGCTAGCGGGTAATGAGCAGTTCTTC. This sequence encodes CASSQATLAGNEQFF.

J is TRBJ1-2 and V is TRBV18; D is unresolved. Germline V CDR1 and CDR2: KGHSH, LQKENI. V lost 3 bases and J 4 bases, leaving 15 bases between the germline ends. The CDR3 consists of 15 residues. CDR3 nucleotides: TGTGCCAGCTCACCGGAGAGAGGTACCTTCTATGGCTACACCTTC. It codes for CASSPERGTFYGYTF.

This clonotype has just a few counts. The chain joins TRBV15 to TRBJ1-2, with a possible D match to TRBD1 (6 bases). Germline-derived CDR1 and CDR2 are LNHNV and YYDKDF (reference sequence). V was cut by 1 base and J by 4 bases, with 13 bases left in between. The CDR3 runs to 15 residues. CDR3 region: CATSRGTDSPYGYTF. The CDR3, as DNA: TGTGCCACCAGCAGAGGAACGGACAGCCCCTATGGCTACACCTTC.

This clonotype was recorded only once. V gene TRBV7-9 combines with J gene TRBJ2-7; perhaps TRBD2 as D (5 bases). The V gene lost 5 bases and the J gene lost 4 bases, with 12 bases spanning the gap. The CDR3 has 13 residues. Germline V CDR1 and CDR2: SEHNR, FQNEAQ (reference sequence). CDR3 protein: CASSRSGRYEQYF. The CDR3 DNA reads TGTGCCAGCAGCCGGAGCGGCAGATACGAGCAGTACTTC.

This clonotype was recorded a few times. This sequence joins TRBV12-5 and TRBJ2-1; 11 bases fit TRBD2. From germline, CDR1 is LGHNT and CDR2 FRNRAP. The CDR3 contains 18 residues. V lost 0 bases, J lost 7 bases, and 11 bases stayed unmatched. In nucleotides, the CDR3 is TGTGCTAGTGGTTTGGTACTTATTGCTAGCGGGAGGCCTAATGAGCAGTTCTTC. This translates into CASGLVLIASGRPNEQFF.

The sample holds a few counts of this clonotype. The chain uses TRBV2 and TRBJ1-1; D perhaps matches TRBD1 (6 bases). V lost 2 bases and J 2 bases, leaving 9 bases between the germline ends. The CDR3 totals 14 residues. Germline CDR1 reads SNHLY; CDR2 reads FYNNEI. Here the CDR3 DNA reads TGTGCCAGCAGTGAAATACAGGGTAACACTGAAGCTTTCTTT. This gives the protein CASSEIQGNTEAFF.

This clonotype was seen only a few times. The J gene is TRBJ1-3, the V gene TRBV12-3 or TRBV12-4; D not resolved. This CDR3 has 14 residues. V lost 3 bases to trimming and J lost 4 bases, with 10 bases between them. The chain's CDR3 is CASSFTVYGNTIYF. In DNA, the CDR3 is TGTGCCAGCAGTTTCACAGTGTACGGAAACACCATATATTTT.